These 16 T cell receptor beta chains share one sample of origin, sequenced in a study of patients and donors after allogeneic stem cell transplantation. Each CDR3 protein is one row after TCRdb ran MiXCR on the RT-PCR reads. The repertoire holds fewer than 500,000 distinct CDR3 sequences, with roughly 17% as singletons. Material: blood, either unsorted or a sorted T cell fraction (not recorded which). The receptor set was obtained from a human donor who was either an allogeneic HSCT recipient or a stem cell or donor lymphocyte infusion donor (not recorded which). It is not recorded whose cells these are; they may come from a transplant donor.

The chain joins TRBV29-1 to TRBJ2-1; D not resolved. V lost 7 bases and J lost 0, with 13 bases in between. There are 14 residues in the CDR3. Germline values: CDR1 SQVTM, CDR2 ANQGSEA. In DNA form, the CDR3 reads TGCAGCGAAGTTAGCCTGAACTCCTACAATGAGCAGTTCTTC. Its protein product is CSEVSLNSYNEQFF.

The sample holds many counts of this clonotype. The genes are TRBV7-6 and TRBJ2-2, with 10 bases aligning to TRBD2. Per the germline V gene, CDR1 is SGHVS and CDR2 is FNYEAQ. The CDR3 is made up of 17 amino acids. V was pared by 10 bases and J by 0 bases, with 11 bases of the junction left unmatched. The CDR3 sequence is CATQRSGGAPNTGELFF. In DNA form, the CDR3 reads TGTGCCACCCAACGGAGCGGGGGGGCCCCGAACACCGGGGAGCTGTTTTTT.

This sequence joins TRBV18 and TRBJ2-1; D possibly corresponds to TRBD2 (7 bases). CDR3 length: 17 residues. Trimming pared 1 base from V and 2 bases from J, leaving 15 bases between. The germline V gene has CDR1 KGHSH and CDR2 LQKENI. The CDR3 loop is CASSPQGEGSTYNEQFF. The DNA for the CDR3 is TGTGCCAGCTCACCACAGGGGGAGGGATCTACCTACAATGAGCAGTTCTTC.

CDR3 nucleotide sequence: TGTGCCACCAGCAGAGATCCGGGGGGCACTGAAGCTTTCTTT. Translating gives CATSRDPGGTEAFF. This chain connects TRBV15 to TRBJ1-1; tentative D call: TRBD1 (5 bases). CDR1 is LNHNV, CDR2 YYDKDF, per germline (reference sequence). The CDR3 length is 14 residues. Trimming took off 0 bases at V and 4 bases at J, with 9 bases between the two ends.

This clonotype was detected a few times. The chain combines TRBV18 with TRBJ2-7; 9 bases are a match to TRBD1. V was pared by 3 bases and J by 3 bases, with 12 bases of the junction left unmatched. Germline values: CDR1 KGHSH, CDR2 LQKENI. The CDR3 totals 17 residues. Here the CDR3 DNA reads TGTGCCAGCTCACCCACGTCGGGACAGGGACAAGGCTACGAGCAGTACTTC. This gives the protein CASSPTSGQGQGYEQYF.

CDR3 region: CASSSRNRRSQYF. Written as DNA, the CDR3 is TGTGCCAGCAGCTCCCGTAACCGTAGGAGTCAGTACTTC. The J gene is TRBJ2-4, the V gene TRBV11-2; D unresolved. This CDR3 comprises 13 residues. V was shortened by 4 bases and J by 12 bases, with 16 bases between the two germline ends. The V gene's germline CDR1 is SGHAT and CDR2 FQNNGV. Full variable domain (remainder filled in from reference TRBV11-2 and TRBJ2-4): EAGVAQSPRYKIIEKRQSVAFWCNPISGHATLYWYQQILGQGPKLLIQFQNNGVVDDSQLPKDRFSAERLKGVDSTLKIQPAKLEDSAVYLCASSSRNRRSQYFGAGTRLSVL.

This sequence joins TRBV7-9 and TRBJ1-5; a possible D gene is TRBD1 (5 bases). The V gene lost 5 bases and the J gene lost 3 bases, with 17 bases spanning the gap. The CDR3 loop spans 16 amino acids. Germline V gene sequence: CDR1 SEHNR, CDR2 FQNEAQ (reference sequence). The CDR3 nucleotides read TGTGCCAGCAGCCCCGCAAGGGGTAGTATCAATCAGCCCCAGCATTTT. This sequence encodes CASSPARGSINQPQHF.

This clonotype has only a few counts. The chain combines TRBV4-1 with TRBJ2-3; D unclear. Deletions cut 4 bases from V and 9 bases from J, with 11 bases between. Germline loops: CDR1 MGHRA, CDR2 YSYEKL. The CDR3 is made up of 12 amino acids. The DNA of the CDR3 is TGCGCCAGCAGCCCCCCCCATGAGACGCAGTATTTT. Translated: CASSPPHETQYF.

In its sample, this clonotype was seen many times. This chain joins TRBV29-1 and TRBJ1-1, with a weak D call TRBD1 (6 bases). Trimming removed 8 bases from V and 3 bases from J, with 16 bases in between. CDR1 SQVTM and CDR2 ANQGSEA come from the germline V gene. The CDR3 extends over 13 amino acids. CDR3 loop: CSSNQGIDTEAFF. In nucleotides, the CDR3 is TGCAGCTCTAACCAGGGGATCGACACTGAAGCTTTCTTT.

The V gene is TRBV7-9, the J gene TRBJ2-7; 9 bases map to TRBD1. Trimming took 5 bases from V and 3 from J; bases not matched to a gene: 5. This CDR3 comprises 14 residues. In germline, CDR1 is SEHNR, CDR2 FQNEAQ (reference sequence). The CDR3 bases are TGTGCCAGCAGCGTGACAGGGGGTAACTACGAGCAGTACTTC. Amino acid sequence: CASSVTGGNYEQYF. The full variable domain, rest sourced from reference TRBV7-9 and TRBJ2-7, is DTGVSQNPRHKITKRGQNVTFRCDPISEHNRLYWYRQTLGQGPEFLTYFQNEAQLEKSRLLSDRFSAERPKGSFSTLEIQRTEQGDSAMYLCASSVTGGNYEQYFGPGTRLTVT.

In its sample, this clonotype was seen a few times. This chain joins TRBV3-1 and TRBJ2-7; D possibly uses TRBD1 or TRBD2 (5 bases each). Germline assignment: CDR1 LGHDT and CDR2 YNNKEL (reference sequence). Trimming cost V 7 bases and J 0 bases, with 10 bases left between them. The CDR3 totals 13 residues. CDR3 nucleotide sequence: TGTGCCAGCACGCTAGGGACCTCCTACGAGCAGTACTTC. Its protein product is CASTLGTSYEQYF.

The chain uses TRBV5-1 and TRBJ2-7; TRBD1 or TRBD2 may be the D gene (5 bases each). CDR3 length equals 14 residues. Trimming stripped 4 bases from V and 6 bases from J, with 17 bases between. CDR1 and CDR2 from the germline V gene are SGHRS and YFSETQ. The CDR3 bases are TGCGCCAGCAGCCCAAAGGGACCGATGGGCGAGCAGTACTTC. The encoded protein is CASSPKGPMGEQYF.

The J gene is TRBJ1-2, the V gene TRBV20-1, with D perhaps matching TRBD1 (5 bases). Between the trimmed V and J ends, which lost 0 bases and 4 bases, there was a span of 15 bases. CDR1 and CDR2 (germline): DFQATT, SNEGSKA (reference sequence). The CDR3 has 15 amino acids. Here the CDR3 DNA reads TGCAGTGCTAGAGAGGTTTTGGGGCGTACCTATGGCTACACCTTC. Amino acid sequence: CSAREVLGRTYGYTF.

This clonotype was seen only a few times. V and J are TRBV7-8 and TRBJ2-3, with 8 bases identical to TRBD2. The CDR3 extends over 16 amino acids. V gave up 0 bases and J gave up 2 bases; unmatched junction bases: 4. Germline V gene lookup returns CDR1 SGHVS and CDR2 FQNEAQ. Here the CDR3 reads CASSLALAGSTDTQYF. CDR3 sequence (DNA): TGTGCCAGCAGCTTAGCGCTAGCGGGTTCCACAGATACGCAGTATTTT. Complete variable domain (other parts from reference TRBV7-8 and TRBJ2-3): GAGVSQSPRYKVAKRGQDVALRCDPISGHVSLFWYQQALGQGPEFLTYFQNEAQLDKSGLPSDRFFAERPEGSVSTLKIQRTQQEDSAVYLCASSLALAGSTDTQYFGPGTRLTVL.

A few counts support this clonotype. J is TRBJ2-2 and V is TRBV20-1, with D unclear. V lost 1 base, J lost 1 base, and 10 bases lay in between. The germline V gene encodes CDR1 DFQATT and CDR2 SNEGSKA (reference sequence). The CDR3 runs 15 residues. CDR3 region: CSARVLKLNTGELFF. CDR3 nucleotides: TGCAGTGCTAGAGTGCTGAAGCTGAACACCGGGGAGCTGTTTTTT.

The chain links TRBV5-1 to TRBJ2-5, with a tentative D call TRBD2 (6 bases). This CDR3 is 14 amino acids long. From germline, CDR1 is SGHRS and CDR2 YFSETQ. V lost 5 bases, J lost 0 bases, and 11 bases lay in between. CDR3 in amino acids: CASSPWGDQETQYF. The CDR3 region has the DNA TGCGCCAGCAGTCCCTGGGGGGACCAAGAGACCCAGTACTTC.